This passage covers 13 T cell receptor beta chains from one sample sequenced in a study of molecular identifiers for immune sequencing clone quantification. TCRdb reprocessed the PCR reads via MiXCR and lists one record per CDR3 protein. The sample consists of about 640,000 distinct CDR3 sequences, just under 20% of them appearing once. Material: naive CD8+ T cells from blood, with Jurkat cell RNA spiked in. Subset: FACS-sorted CD8+CD4-CCR7+CD45RA+ naive T cells. The receptors here all came from a human donor in good health. Some libraries in this study had Jurkat cell RNA spiked in.

This clonotype was counted many times. This chain connects TRBV5-4 to TRBJ2-4, with TRBD1 matching 11 bases. This CDR3 is built from 15 residues. Germline assignment: CDR1 SGHNT and CDR2 YYREEE (reference sequence). V lost 3 bases to trimming and J lost 6 bases; unmatched junction nucleotides: 5. CDR3 DNA sequence: TGTGCCAGCAGCTCGGACAGGGGGCAGGGAAACATTCAGTACTTC. Translated: CASSSDRGQGNIQYF.

In regard to this clonotype: This may be a read error: a much more frequent sequence differs by one nucleotide. This sequence joins TRBV11-2 and TRBJ2-1, with 9 bases lining up with TRBD1. This CDR3 is 16 amino acids long. Germline values: CDR1 SGHAT, CDR2 FQNNGV. The CDR3 sequence: CASSSGRDRAYNERFF. CDR3 coding DNA: TGTGCCAGCAGCTCAGGCCGGGACAGGGCATACAATGAGCGGTTCTTC.

The sample holds many counts of this clonotype. The V call is TRBV4-3, the J call TRBJ2-2; no definite D call. Looked up from germline, CDR1 is LGHNA and CDR2 is YSLEER. V lost 0 bases to trimming and J lost 1 base, with 9 bases between them. The CDR3 sequence is 16 residues long. In DNA form, the CDR3 reads TGCGCCAGCAGCCAAGATCGGGCCGGGAACACCGGGGAGCTGTTTTTT. Its translation: CASSQDRAGNTGELFF.

In this sample, this clonotype turned up many times. The J gene is TRBJ2-1, the V gene TRBV29-1; D is possibly TRBD1 or TRBD2 (6 bases each). The germline V gene has CDR1 SQVTM and CDR2 ANQGSEA. V was pared by 3 bases and J by 9 bases, with 12 bases between. The CDR3 contains 12 residues. CDR3 in amino acids: CSVERGVGEQFF. The DNA for the CDR3 is TGCAGCGTTGAGAGGGGGGTCGGTGAGCAGTTCTTC.

This clonotype was counted many times. This chain uses TRBV7-8 with TRBJ2-1, with D maybe TRBD2 (5 bases). Trimming pared 2 bases from V and 7 bases from J, leaving 12 bases between. CDR1 and CDR2 (germline): SGHVS, FQNEAQ. This CDR3 spans 14 amino acids. For the CDR3, the DNA is TGTGCCAGCAGCTTAACGGGGTTTTGGAATGAGCAGTTCTTC. Protein: CASSLTGFWNEQFF. Drawing the rest from reference TRBV7-8 and TRBJ2-1, the complete variable domain is GAGVSQSPRYKVAKRGQDVALRCDPISGHVSLFWYQQALGQGPEFLTYFQNEAQLDKSGLPSDRFFAERPEGSVSTLKIQRTQQEDSAVYLCASSLTGFWNEQFFGPGTRLTVL.

With respect to this clonotype: This may come from a read error, since a much larger clone is one base off. The genes are TRBV5-1 and TRBJ1-2; 8 bases map to TRBD1. Looked up from germline, CDR1 is SGHRS and CDR2 is YFSETQ. Trimming removed 2 bases from V and 5 bases from J; junction bases left unmatched: 14. CDR3 size: 17 residues. The DNA for the CDR3 is TGCGCCAGCAGCTTTCCGGGACAGGAGGAAATGGCGTATGGCTACACCTTC. Translated, it gives CASSFPGQEEMAYGYTF.

This clonotype was found many times. The chain links TRBV27 to TRBJ2-7, with 7 nucleotides matching TRBD1. The V gene end was trimmed by 5 bases and the J gene end by 3 bases; junction bases not matched to a gene: 4. The CDR3 extends over 13 amino acids. Germline loops: CDR1 MNHEY, CDR2 SMNVEV (reference sequence). CDR3 region: CASSTGAGYEQYF. The CDR3, as DNA: TGTGCCAGCAGTACAGGGGCCGGCTACGAGCAGTACTTC.

With respect to this clonotype: Germline is not matched at one junction end, which may reflect a read error. This rearrangement joins TRBV20-1 to TRBJ1-3; no reliable D call. The CDR3 extends over 16 amino acids. The germline V gene has CDR1 DFQATT and CDR2 SNEGSKA (reference sequence). The chain's CDR3 is CSASPQDYSAGNTTYF. CDR3 in DNA: TGCAGTGCTAGTCCTCAAGATTATTCGGCTGGAAACACCACATATTTT.

This clonotype was seen at least ten times. This chain joins TRBV30 and TRBJ2-3, with a weak D call TRBD1 (6 bases). Germline V gene lookup returns CDR1 GTSNPN and CDR2 SVGIG (reference sequence). V lost 5 bases and J lost 5, with 11 bases in between. This CDR3 has 12 residues. The CDR3 loop reads CAWDRRQDTQYF. CDR3 coding DNA: TGTGCCTGGGACAGGCGGCAAGATACGCAGTATTTT.

As to this clonotype: Since a much larger clone is just one base distant, this may be a read error. The conserved closing phenylalanine or tryptophan is absent in this CDR3, likely reflecting a read error. The chain has TRBV27 and TRBJ1-1, with 8 nucleotides matching TRBD1. The CDR3 runs 14 residues. With V trimmed by 4 bases and J by 0 bases, 1 base remained unmatched. Germline V gene data show CDR1 as MNHEY and CDR2 as SMNVEV (reference sequence). Here the CDR3 DNA reads TGTGCCAGCAGTTGGACAGGGATGAACACTGAAGCTTTCTTG. Translation: CASSWTGMNTEAFL.

This clonotype was seen ten or more times. The genes are TRBV4-2 and TRBJ2-7; D might be TRBD2 (6 bases). The length of the CDR3 is 16 residues. Per the germline V gene, CDR1 is LGHNA and CDR2 is YNFKEQ. V lost 3 bases, J lost 2 bases, and 17 bases lay in between. In DNA, the CDR3 is TGTGCCAGCAGCCAGGAAGGCCCACTAGCCGCCTACGAGCAGTACTTC. Translated, it gives CASSQEGPLAAYEQYF.

This clonotype has a count of ten or more. The chain employs TRBV5-6 and TRBJ2-3; no definite D call. V shed 4 bases and J shed 3 bases, with 12 bases lying between them. From germline, CDR1 is SGHDT and CDR2 YYEEEE. This CDR3 region has 14 residues. CDR3 DNA sequence: TGTGCCAGCAGCCATCCGTCTGAGACAGATACGCAGTATTTT. This gives the protein CASSHPSETDTQYF.

Turning to this clonotype: This may stem from a read error, because a much larger clone lies one nucleotide away. The chain employs TRBV6-2 or TRBV6-3 and TRBJ1-5, with 8 nucleotides matching TRBD1. From germline, CDR1 is MNHEY and CDR2 SVGEGT. The CDR3 contains 15 residues. The V and J ends lost 3 bases and 9 bases, in that order; junction bases with no gene match: 10. CDR3: CASSYDGTGSPPQHF. In nucleotides, the CDR3 is TGTGCCAGCAGTTATGACGGGACAGGCTCCCCGCCCCAGCATTTT.